Each of the 29 T cell receptor beta chains below was sequenced from the same sample in a study of T cells in Graves' hyperthyroidism and ophthalmopathy. Amplification targeted TCR beta CDR3 regions from RNA transcripts. TCR CDR3 underwent first-round RT-PCR with the HTBI primer set. TCRdb re-called the multiplex PCR reads through MiXCR, storing one row per CDR3 protein. The repertoire has hundreds of thousands of distinct CDR3 sequences, less than 25% of them found once; the top ten carry about 34%. Sequenced sample: blood. The receptor source for this set is a man in his thirties or forties with Graves' ophthalmopathy.

This CDR3 reads CSARGGYGQPQHF. The CDR3 region has the DNA TGCAGTGCTAGGGGGGGTTACGGGCAGCCCCAGCATTTT. The chain employs TRBV20-1 and TRBJ1-5; perhaps TRBD1 as D (5 bases). CDR1 and CDR2 (germline): DFQATT, SNEGSKA (reference sequence). The V end lost 3 bases, the J end lost 7 bases, and 13 bases lay between the germline ends. The CDR3 loop spans 13 amino acids.

This clonotype was seen many times. This sequence joins TRBV18 and TRBJ2-7; 10 bases align to TRBD2. The V and J ends lost 8 bases and 5 bases, in that order; junction bases with no gene match: 6. The length of the CDR3 is 13 residues. CDR1 and CDR2 from the germline V gene are KGHSH and LQKENI. This CDR3 reads CASAQREGNEQYF. The CDR3 region has the DNA TGTGCCAGCGCGCAGCGGGAGGGCAACGAGCAGTACTTC.

The chain recombines TRBV7-9 with TRBJ2-7; D may be TRBD1 (5 bases). The length of the CDR3 is 13 residues. From germline, CDR1 is SEHNR and CDR2 FQNEAQ (reference sequence). V lost 2 bases to trimming and J lost 6 bases, with 11 bases between them. CDR3 sequence (DNA): TGTGCCAGCAGCTTAATAGGGGAAGGCGAGCAGTACTTC. It is translated as CASSLIGEGEQYF.

This clonotype has a handful of counts. This chain connects TRBV30 to TRBJ2-1; D call uncertain. CDR3 length equals 10 residues. V lost 5 bases to trimming and J lost 8 bases, with 7 bases between them. Germline V gene sequence: CDR1 GTSNPN, CDR2 SVGIG (reference sequence). The CDR3 here is CAWESDEQFF. The CDR3 DNA reads as TGTGCCTGGGAGTCGGATGAGCAGTTCTTC. Combining the CDR3 with reference TRBV30 and TRBJ2-1 gives the whole variable domain SQTIHQWPATLVQPVGSPLSLECTVEGTSNPNLYWYRQAAGRGLQLLFYSVGIGQISSEVPQNLSASRPQDRQFILSSKKLLLSDSGFYLCAWESDEQFFGPGTRLTVL.

This chain uses TRBV20-1 with TRBJ2-3, with 13 bases that match TRBD2. V was pared by 3 bases and J by 3 bases, with 9 bases of the junction left unmatched. Germline V gives CDR1 DFQATT, CDR2 SNEGSKA (reference sequence). The CDR3 sequence is 17 residues long. The CDR3: CSASGLAGVRGTDTQYF. In DNA form, the CDR3 reads TGCAGTGCTAGTGGACTAGCGGGAGTACGGGGAACAGATACGCAGTATTTT.

The chain employs TRBV19 and TRBJ2-5, with D possibly being TRBD1 or TRBD2 (6 bases each). This CDR3 is built from 15 residues. Trimming took 0 bases from V and 5 from J, leaving 13 bases between them. Germline CDR1 is LNHDA and CDR2 is SQIVND (reference sequence). The CDR3 DNA is TGTGCCAGTAGTATAGATGGGGGGCGCGGGGAGACCCAGTACTTC. It encodes CASSIDGGRGETQYF.

This clonotype has more than one count but fewer than ten. J is TRBJ2-2 and V is TRBV6-1; 8 bases are shared with TRBD2. CDR3 length: 15 amino acids. Trimming at V came to 10 bases and at J to 8 bases, leaving 15 bases not matched to a gene. Per the germline V gene, CDR1 is MNHNS and CDR2 is SASEGT. The CDR3 nucleotides read TGTGCCACCCACGGGAGGGAGAAAGGAATAGGGGAGCTGTTTTTT. It specifies CATHGREKGIGELFF.

The CDR3 region has the DNA TGTGCCAGCACGGCGGGTGGCCTGGGCACCGGGGAGCTGTTTTTT. Amino acids: CASTAGGLGTGELFF. The chain carries TRBV12-3 or TRBV12-4 and TRBJ2-2, with D perhaps matching TRBD2 (5 bases). Trimming took off 7 bases at V and 4 bases at J, with 16 bases between the two ends. This CDR3 spans 15 amino acids.

This clonotype has just a few counts. The chain employs TRBV20-1 and TRBJ2-7; TRBD1 matches 9 bases. From germline, CDR1 is DFQATT and CDR2 SNEGSKA (reference sequence). The CDR3 is made up of 14 amino acids. The trim removed 0 bases at V and 4 bases at J, leaving 4 bases unmatched. DNA for the CDR3: TGCAGTGCTAGAGAGGGACAGGGCAAATACGAGCAGTACTTC. It encodes CSAREGQGKYEQYF.

In this sample, this clonotype turned up many times. The chain carries TRBV7-2 and TRBJ2-1, with no clear D. V lost 4 bases and J lost 2, with 12 bases in between. The CDR3 extends over 15 amino acids. Germline assignment: CDR1 SGHTA and CDR2 FQGNSA. Written as DNA, the CDR3 is TGTGCCAGCAGCTCGACGGGTACCCCCTACAATGAGCAGTTCTTC. Its translation is CASSSTGTPYNEQFF.

The chain is built from TRBV10-3 and TRBJ2-3; weak D call: TRBD1 (5 bases). V dropped 3 bases and J dropped 5 bases, with 12 bases sitting between them. The CDR3 runs to 14 residues. The germline CDR1 and CDR2 sequences are ENHRY and SYGVKD. The CDR3 coding sequence is TGTGCCATCAGTGAACAGGTGAAGGGAGATACGCAGTATTTT. It codes for CAISEQVKGDTQYF.

The CDR3 region has the DNA TGTGCCAGCAGCTTAGGCCGGGGATCGAACTCCCTGGGGGAGACCCAGTACTTC. It codes for CASSLGRGSNSLGETQYF. The chain has TRBV13 and TRBJ2-5, with D maybe TRBD2 (5 bases). The CDR3 contains 18 residues. Germline CDR1 and CDR2: PRHDT and FYEKMQ (reference sequence). The V gene lost 0 bases and the J gene lost 5 bases, with 22 bases spanning the gap.

The V call is TRBV19, the J call TRBJ1-5; no definite D call. The germline gives CDR1 LNHDA, CDR2 SQIVND (reference sequence). V lost 3 bases, J lost 6 bases, and 12 bases lay in between. The CDR3 is 14 residues long. The CDR3 DNA reads as TGTGCCAGTAGTATTAGCCCGGCGGGTCAGCCCCAGCATTTT. It codes for CASSISPAGQPQHF.

This clonotype is large. The chain employs TRBV28 and TRBJ2-5; D might be TRBD2 (5 bases). The length of the CDR3 is 15 residues. Per germline, CDR1 MDHEN and CDR2 SYDVKM. The V end was cut by 9 bases, the J end by 5 bases, with 22 bases between. In nucleotides, the CDR3 is TGTGCCAGTTACCCCGGCGCCTGGGAGAGGGAGACCCAGTACTTC. Translated: CASYPGAWERETQYF.

This clonotype was seen a handful of times. The chain employs TRBV9 and TRBJ2-3, with TRBD1 matching 7 bases. The J segment lost 2 bases and the V segment lost 0 bases, leaving 6 bases of the junction unmatched. Germline CDR1 is SGDLS and CDR2 is YYNGEE. The CDR3 consists of 16 residues. CDR3 sequence reads: CASSVGAQGPTDTQYF. The CDR3 DNA reads TGTGCCAGCAGCGTAGGGGCACAGGGGCCCACAGATACGCAGTATTTT.

The genes are TRBV6-1 and TRBJ1-3, with a tentative D call TRBD1 (5 bases). With 6 bases removed from V and 0 bases from J, the gap between germline ends came to 9 bases. Per the germline V gene, CDR1 is MNHNS and CDR2 is SASEGT. The CDR3 has 14 residues. CDR3 DNA: TGTGCCAGCAGCAAGACAGACTCTGGAAACACCATATATTTT. It yields the protein CASSKTDSGNTIYF.

V gene TRBV6-2 or TRBV6-3 combines with J gene TRBJ2-1, with 7 positions matching TRBD2. CDR1 MNHEY and CDR2 SVGEGT come from the germline V gene. The CDR3 consists of 15 residues. V lost 8 bases and J lost 1; bases outside the gene matches: 8. The CDR3 region is CASSGGSLSYNEQFF. CDR3 DNA sequence: TGTGCCAGCTCTGGCGGGAGTTTGTCCTACAATGAGCAGTTCTTC.

The genes are TRBV6-7 and TRBJ2-2; D is ambiguous. TRBV6-7 is treated as an ORF (open reading frame) with a function not yet certain. Trimming took 0 bases from V and 7 from J, leaving 15 bases between them. This CDR3 region has 16 residues. DNA for the CDR3: TGTGCCAGCAGTTACTCGCGCAGGCCTCGAAGCGGGGAGCTGTTTTTT. The encoded protein is CASSYSRRPRSGELFF.

The chain combines TRBV25-1 with TRBJ2-2; TRBD2 matches at 12 bases. Unmatched junction bases numbered 14, after V lost 4 bases and J lost 5 bases. The CDR3 sequence is 19 residues long. Germline values: CDR1 MGHDK, CDR2 SYGVNS. CDR3 amino acids: CASSAGGARLAGVTGELFF. In DNA, the CDR3 is TGTGCCAGCAGTGCGGGGGGCGCCCGACTAGCGGGAGTAACCGGGGAGCTGTTTTTT.

The sample holds a few counts of this clonotype. This chain uses TRBV7-9 with TRBJ1-4; tentatively, D is TRBD1 (5 bases). Trimming left V 2 bases short and J 6 bases short, with 16 bases between. Germline CDR1 reads SEHNR; CDR2 reads FQNEAQ (reference sequence). This CDR3 has 16 amino acids. The CDR3 spells CASSLSRDGAHEKLFF. Here the CDR3 DNA reads TGTGCCAGCAGCTTATCCCGGGACGGCGCCCATGAAAAACTGTTTTTT.

In its sample, this clonotype was seen many times. The CDR3 here is CASSVTGTWTPREFF. CDR3 DNA sequence: TGTGCCAGCAGCGTTACCGGGACCTGGACTCCAAGGGAGTTCTTC. V is TRBV7-2 and J is TRBJ2-1; D may match TRBD1 or TRBD2 (5 bases each). Germline lookup yields CDR1 SGHTA and CDR2 FQGNSA. This CDR3 has 15 amino acids. The V end lost 5 bases, the J end lost 14 bases, and 25 bases lay between the germline ends.

This clonotype was seen many times. The chain uses TRBV7-9 and TRBJ2-7; 8 nucleotides line up with TRBD1. The CDR3 extends over 14 amino acids. The germline CDR1 and CDR2 sequences are SEHNR and FQNEAQ (reference sequence). With V trimmed by 5 bases and J by 4 bases, 7 bases remained unmatched. This CDR3 reads CASSPPGGAYEQYF. In DNA form, the CDR3 reads TGTGCCAGCAGCCCACCAGGGGGCGCGTACGAGCAGTACTTC.

In its sample, this clonotype was seen many times. J is TRBJ1-4 and V is TRBV20-1; 7 bases are shared with TRBD1. The germline gives CDR1 DFQATT, CDR2 SNEGSKA (reference sequence). V lost 5 bases, J lost 5 bases, and 11 bases stayed unmatched. The CDR3 is 15 residues long. In nucleotides, the CDR3 is TGCAGTGCTGGAGGTCACCGGGACAGAAATGAAAAACTGTTTTTT. It specifies CSAGGHRDRNEKLFF.

The chain joins TRBV9 to TRBJ2-5; 8 positions match TRBD1. Germline lookup yields CDR1 SGDLS and CDR2 YYNGEE. The CDR3 consists of 15 residues. With 4 bases clipped from V and 0 bases from J, the junction kept 5 bases outside the gene matches. Written as DNA, the CDR3 is TGTGCCAGCAGCCCAGGGGGCCCGTACCAAGAGACCCAGTACTTC. Protein sequence: CASSPGGPYQETQYF.

The chain couples TRBV6-5 to TRBJ1-4; TRBD1 matches at 7 bases. The V segment lost 0 bases and the J segment 11 bases; nucleotides outside the gene matches: 15. Germline V gene sequence: CDR1 MNHEY, CDR2 SVGAGI. The CDR3 consists of 17 residues. The CDR3 reads CASSYSIAGTVRRKLFF. DNA of the CDR3: TGTGCCAGCAGTTACTCGATCGCCGGGACAGTAAGAAGGAAACTGTTTTTT.

J is TRBJ2-4 and V is TRBV20-1; D is unclear. Germline V gene data show CDR1 as DFQATT and CDR2 as SNEGSKA (reference sequence). V was clipped by 0 bases and J by 4 bases, with 10 bases between them. The CDR3 runs 14 residues. DNA of the CDR3: TGCAGTGCTAGAGATGTCGGCAAGAAAAACATTCAGTACTTC. Its protein is CSARDVGKKNIQYF.

This clonotype was seen at least ten times. The gene calls are TRBV28 and TRBJ2-1; D not resolved. CDR3 length: 17 residues. The germline V gene encodes CDR1 MDHEN and CDR2 SYDVKM. With 4 bases removed from V and 2 bases from J, the gap between germline ends came to 18 bases. The CDR3 nucleotides are TGTGCCAGCAGTTCTCCCCCGGCTAGGCCCCCCTACAATGAGCAGTTCTTC. Its translation: CASSSPPARPPYNEQFF.

The rearrangement links TRBV20-1 to TRBJ2-1; 11 bases fit TRBD2. Trimming took 3 bases from V and 7 from J; bases not matched to a gene: 8. There are 15 residues in the CDR3. CDR1 is DFQATT, CDR2 SNEGSKA, per germline (reference sequence). The CDR3 loop reads CSARESSGRRNEQFF. The CDR3 DNA reads as TGCAGTGCTAGGGAGTCTAGCGGGAGGAGGAATGAGCAGTTCTTC.

This rearrangement joins TRBV4-1 to TRBJ2-7; TRBD1 matches 9 bases. Germline V gene lookup returns CDR1 MGHRA and CDR2 YSYEKL. CDR3 length: 16 amino acids. V trimming: 1 base; J trimming: 2 bases; junction bases outside the gene matches: 6. The CDR3 DNA sequence: TGCGCCAGCAGCCAAGTGGACAGGGGAGGGCCCTACGAGCAGTACTTC. The encoded protein is CASSQVDRGGPYEQYF.